The 18 T cell receptor beta chains listed next were all sequenced from one sample in a study of post-analysis software for immune sequencing data. cDNA libraries for TCR beta contained unique molecular identifiers. TCRdb independently ran MiXCR on the PCR reads; one entry per CDR3 protein. The top ten clones hold around 4.5% of a sample with about 820,000 distinct CDR3 sequences, roughly 58% of them seen once. Study-level points and caveats: When patients were compared with controls, about five TRBV segments were more frequent, TRBV5-6, TRBV5-1 and TRBV20-1 among them.

Antigens for these TCRs are unknown. The sequencing sample was made of blood. Receptors originate from a girl between 5 and 17 years old with multiple sclerosis.

CDR3 in DNA: TGTGCCAGCAGCCGGACGAGGACCGACCTGGGGACTGAAGCTTTCTTT. It encodes CASSRTRTDLGTEAFF. This chain joins TRBV12-3 or TRBV12-4 and TRBJ1-1; D remains ambiguous. V was shortened by 6 bases and J by 5 bases, with 22 bases between the two germline ends. CDR3 length equals 16 residues.

Points on this clonotype: The junction departs from the called germline gene at one end, perhaps through a read error. The chain carries TRBV18 and TRBJ1-2; TRBD1 might be the D (6 bases). The CDR3 sequence is 14 residues long. The V gene's germline CDR1 is KGHSH and CDR2 LQKENI. CDR3 in DNA: TGTGCCAGCCCACCAATAGGACAGTCCTATGGCTACACCTTC. Translated, it gives CASPPIGQSYGYTF.

J is TRBJ2-1 and V is TRBV12-3 or TRBV12-4; D gene uncertain. V lost 0 bases and J lost 4, with 7 bases in between. The CDR3 has 14 residues. CDR3 residues: CASSLAADYNEQFF. The CDR3 DNA sequence: TGTGCCAGCAGTTTAGCGGCAGATTACAATGAGCAGTTCTTC.

This clonotype was counted a few times. The chain recombines TRBV5-1 with TRBJ2-7; 12 bases map to TRBD2. The germline V gene has CDR1 SGHRS and CDR2 YFSETQ. With V trimmed by 6 bases and J by 4 bases, 8 bases remained unmatched. The CDR3 loop spans 15 amino acids. CDR3 sequence: CASTPGLAGTYEQYF. The CDR3 DNA follows: TGCGCCAGCACCCCCGGACTAGCGGGAACGTACGAGCAGTACTTC.

The sample holds a few counts of this clonotype. The junction does not match germline at one end; this may be a read error. The chain combines TRBV7-2 with TRBJ2-4, with a weak D call TRBD2 (5 bases). The J call could be wrong; TRBJ2-7 is a better fit for the DNA end. The CDR3 is made up of 13 amino acids. Germline V gene lookup returns CDR1 SGHTA and CDR2 FQGNSA. In DNA, the CDR3 is TGTGCCAGCAGCATAGCGTCCTCCTACGAGCAGTACTTC. This sequence encodes CASSIASSYEQYF.

The gene calls are TRBV29-1 and TRBJ1-1; D is undetermined. The CDR3 length is 13 residues. V was trimmed by 2 bases and J by 0 bases, leaving 7 bases between them. Looked up from germline, CDR1 is SQVTM and CDR2 is ANQGSEA. The CDR3 sequence: CSVELTVNTEAFF. CDR3 sequence (DNA): TGCAGCGTTGAATTAACAGTGAACACTGAAGCTTTCTTT.

This chain joins TRBV20-1 and TRBJ2-3; D possibly corresponds to TRBD2 (6 bases). This CDR3 comprises 15 residues. Germline V gives CDR1 DFQATT, CDR2 SNEGSKA (reference sequence). The ends were cut back, 0 bases at V and 6 bases at J, with 16 bases in the middle. The CDR3, as DNA: TGCAGTGCTAGAGAGATGGCGGGACGAGGCGATACGCAGTATTTT. As protein: CSAREMAGRGDTQYF.

Concerning this clonotype itself: This CDR3 is missing its conserved last phenylalanine or tryptophan, likely due to a read error. J is TRBJ1-1 and V is TRBV6-2 or TRBV6-3; D not resolved. The germline V gene has CDR1 MNHEY and CDR2 SVGEGT. Trimming left V 5 bases short and J 6 bases short, with 19 bases between. The CDR3 has 15 amino acids. The CDR3 sequence: CASSDNRRGKAEAFL. The CDR3 DNA reads TGTGCCAGCAGTGACAACCGACGGGGAAAGGCTGAAGCTTTCTTG.

The table lists this clonotype with a few counts. A junction end diverges from the germline sequence, so it may reflect a read error. V is TRBV11-2 and J is TRBJ2-7; TRBD2 matches at 11 bases. CDR3 length: 16 residues. Germline V gives CDR1 SGHAT, CDR2 FQNNGV. CDR3 in DNA: TGTGCCAGTAGCTCAGGACTAGCGGGTAACTCCTACGAGCAGTACTTC. It translates to CASSSGLAGNSYEQYF.

This chain joins TRBV6-7 and TRBJ2-1, with 7 bases fitting TRBD2. TRBV6-7 has ORF status, its function being uncertain. The CDR3 has 14 residues. Trimming removed 2 bases from V and 2 bases from J; junction bases left unmatched: 0. CDR3: CASSYAGAYNEQFF. The CDR3 coding sequence is TGTGCCAGCAGTTACGCGGGAGCCTACAATGAGCAGTTCTTC.

The J gene is TRBJ2-7, the V gene TRBV20-1; D perhaps matches TRBD1 (5 bases). Germline V gene data show CDR1 as DFQATT and CDR2 as SNEGSKA (reference sequence). Trimming took off 4 bases at V and 3 bases at J, with 16 bases between the two ends. This CDR3 region has 14 residues. In nucleotides, the CDR3 is TGCAGTGCTACTAAGAGCTCAGGGTACTACGAGCAGTACTTC. Translated, it gives CSATKSSGYYEQYF.

This chain links TRBV6-2 or TRBV6-3 with TRBJ2-5; D gene ambiguous. The germline gives CDR1 MNHEY, CDR2 SVGEGT. Trimming pared 3 bases from V and 11 bases from J, leaving 16 bases between. The CDR3 covers 13 residues. The CDR3 protein is CASSYSLGEEQYF. CDR3 nucleotides: TGTGCCAGCAGTTATAGTCTGGGCGAGGAGCAGTACTTC.

This CDR3 is CASSQGIAGYGYTF. In nucleotides, the CDR3 is TGCGCCAGCAGCCAAGGCATAGCTGGGTACGGCTACACCTTC. The chain couples TRBV4-1 to TRBJ1-2; no clear D gene. The V end was cut by 1 base, the J end by 8 bases, with 14 bases between. The germline CDR1 and CDR2 sequences are MGHRA and YSYEKL. There are 14 residues in the CDR3.

This sequence joins TRBV3-1 and TRBJ2-4, with unresolved D. The V and J ends lost 1 base and 11 bases respectively, with 12 bases between them. Germline CDR1 is LGHDT and CDR2 is YNNKEL (reference sequence). The CDR3 totals 13 residues. CDR3 nucleotides: TGTGCCAGCAGCCAAGGTCCAATCGCGGTTCAGTACTTC. Translating gives CASSQGPIAVQYF.

This clonotype was counted between two and nine times. V gene TRBV20-1 combines with J gene TRBJ2-7, with D perhaps TRBD1 or TRBD2 (7 bases each). Germline V gene lookup returns CDR1 DFQATT and CDR2 SNEGSKA (reference sequence). The CDR3 covers 14 residues. The V end was cut by 5 bases, the J end by 2 bases, with 16 bases between. The CDR3 reads CSAPEGAGAYEQYF. CDR3 sequence (DNA): TGCAGTGCTCCCGAGGGGGCGGGGGCCTACGAGCAGTACTTC.

The chain links TRBV10-3 to TRBJ2-7; D is possibly TRBD1 (5 bases). The V end was cut by 10 bases, the J end by 0 bases, with 22 bases between. CDR1 and CDR2 from the germline V gene are ENHRY and SYGVKD. The CDR3 sequence is 16 residues long. The CDR3 reads CATLGQFGASSYEQYF. CDR3 DNA: TGTGCCACGCTGGGGCAATTTGGAGCCAGCTCCTACGAGCAGTACTTC.

The chain has TRBV5-1 and TRBJ1-2; D is unclear. The CDR3 consists of 13 residues. The V end lost 0 bases, the J end lost 7 bases, and 10 bases lay between the germline ends. Germline V gene data show CDR1 as SGHRS and CDR2 as YFSETQ. The CDR3 region has the DNA TGCGCCAGCAGCTTGGAGACGAATAGTGGCTACACCTTC. As protein: CASSLETNSGYTF.

V is TRBV29-1 and J is TRBJ2-7; D remains ambiguous. The length of the CDR3 is 11 residues. Trimming removed 4 bases from V and 2 bases from J, with 6 bases in between. Per germline, CDR1 SQVTM and CDR2 ANQGSEA. The CDR3 region has the DNA TGCAGCGTTGCCGACACCTACGAGCAGTACTTC. Translating it yields CSVADTYEQYF.